A selection of T cell receptor beta chains follows, all from one sample in a study of T-cell reconstitution after alpha-beta-depleted transplantation in children. One entry per CDR3 protein results from TCRdb running MiXCR on the PCR reads. The table has about 580,000 distinct CDR3 sequences, 20% to 25% seen once; the top ten hold 11% to 15%. This sample comprised PBMCs, mostly from graft donor cells, obtained 360 days after TCRalphabeta/CD19-depleted stem cell transplant. The origin of the receptors is a boy under two years old who had a stem cell transplant for acute myeloid leukemia, so the T cells may come from the graft donor. Each CDR3 is given with its conserved first and last residue. A D gene is named only where the DNA matches it firmly. Clone size is not always given. Where it is, it says once, few, many or a class for expanded clones.

TGTGCCAGCAATGGGGACAGGGGACTCACAGATACGCAGTATTTT	CASNGDRGLTDTQYF	TRBV28	TRBJ2-3	TRBD1	15	many
TGTGCCAGCAGCCTCCGGGACGCCTCCTACAATGAGCAGTTCTTC	CASSLRDASYNEQFF	TRBV6-2/TRBV6-3	TRBJ2-1	.	15	.
TGTGCCAGCAGTGTTTGGGCGGGGACCCCCTACAATGAGCAGTTCTTC	CASSVWAGTPYNEQFF	TRBV6-1	TRBJ2-1	.	16	.
TGTGCCAGCAGTTTCGTTCGACAAATCAATCAGCCCCAGCATTTT	CASSFVRQINQPQHF	TRBV28	TRBJ1-5	.	15	many
TGCAGCGCCGTTAGGACGGTGAACACCGGGGAGCTGTTTTTT	CSAVRTVNTGELFF	TRBV29-1	TRBJ2-2	.	14	many
TGTGCCAGCAGCCCCGGACTTAGCGCGTCCGAGCAGTACTTC	CASSPGLSASEQYF	TRBV7-2	TRBJ2-7	.	14	.
TGTGCCACCAGTGATTTGCCCCTCCAACGGGATGAGCAGTTCTTC	CATSDLPLQRDEQFF	TRBV24-1	TRBJ2-1	.	15	.
TGCAGTGCTAGAGATTTCGCCCCCACGTCCTCCAGCGGCACTGAAGCTTTCTTT	CSARDFAPTSSSGTEAFF	TRBV20-1	TRBJ1-1	.	18	.
TGCAGTGCCAAACTGGGACAGGGCGTGACAGATACGCAGTATTTT	CSAKLGQGVTDTQYF	TRBV20-1	TRBJ2-3	TRBD1	15	few
TGCAGCGGGGGGTTTCTGGGCGACACAGATACGCAGTATTTT	CSGGFLGDTDTQYF	TRBV29-1	TRBJ2-3	.	14	many
TGTGCCAGCAGCTTAGCCTACCTAGGTGCCTACGAGCAGTACTTC	CASSLAYLGAYEQYF	TRBV11-2	TRBJ2-7	.	15	few
TGCGCCAGCAGGAATGTCAGGATAGGGGACACCGGGGAGCTGTTTTTT	CASRNVRIGDTGELFF	TRBV5-1	TRBJ2-2	.	16	few
TGTGCCAGCAGCCCCGACAGGTCCCCAAGCTCCTACGAGCAGTACTTC	CASSPDRSPSSYEQYF	TRBV7-2	TRBJ2-7	.	16	.
TGTGCCAGCTCACCGGACAGGGAAGGAGAGACCCAGTACTTC	CASSPDREGETQYF	TRBV18	TRBJ2-5	TRBD1	14	.
TGTGCCACCAGCAGAGTTGAGCAGCCCCAGCATTTT	CATSRVEQPQHF	TRBV15	TRBJ1-5	.	12	.
TGTGCCAGCAGTTACTCGGGGGCGCGCACAGATACGCAGTATTTT	CASSYSGARTDTQYF	TRBV6-5	TRBJ2-3	.	15	many
TGTGCCAGCAGTTTAGTTACAGCCCACAATGAGCAGTTCTTC	CASSLVTAHNEQFF	TRBV12-3/TRBV12-4	TRBJ2-1	.	14	.
TGTGCCAGCAGGTACGACAGTACAGATACGCAGTATTTT	CASRYDSTDTQYF	TRBV12-3/TRBV12-4	TRBJ2-3	.	13	few
TGTGCCAGCAGTTTTGTGGGGACTGGGGCCAACGTCCTGACTTTC	CASSFVGTGANVLTF	TRBV12-3/TRBV12-4	TRBJ2-6	.	15	many
TGTGCCAGCTGGCTCCAGGGGAGCACCGGGGAGCTGTTTTTT	CASWLQGSTGELFF	TRBV12-3/TRBV12-4	TRBJ2-2	.	14	many
TGTGCCAGCAGCTTAAACCCCACCGGATTATTGAACACTGAAGCTTTCTTT	CASSLNPTGLLNTEAFF	TRBV28	TRBJ1-1	.	17	.
TGCAGTGCTAGTCGAGGGGGCCACAATGAGCAGTTCTTC	CSASRGGHNEQFF	TRBV20-1	TRBJ2-1	TRBD1	13	few
TGTGCCAGCAGCCAAGACCAGGGGTGGAATACAGATACGCAGTATTTT	CASSQDQGWNTDTQYF	TRBV3-1	TRBJ2-3	.	16	many
TGTGCCAGCAGTCAGGCACAAGATACGCAGTATTTT	CASSQAQDTQYF	TRBV7-2	TRBJ2-3	.	12	many
TGCAGTGCCGGGACAGGGGGCTATGAGCAGTTCTTC	CSAGTGGYEQFF	TRBV20-1	TRBJ2-1	TRBD1	12	few
TGTGCCAGCAGCGCGGGACTAGCGGGGGAAGAGACCCAGTACTTC	CASSAGLAGEETQYF	TRBV7-2	TRBJ2-5	TRBD2	15	.
TGCGCCAGCAGCCAAGGACAGCTCACAGATACGCAGTATTTT	CASSQGQLTDTQYF	TRBV4-3	TRBJ2-3	.	14	.
TGCAGTGCTAGTTTTGGGGGGGACACTGAAGCTTTCTTT	CSASFGGDTEAFF	TRBV20-1	TRBJ1-1	.	13	.
TGCAGTGCGAGGAGGGCTGGAAACACCATATATTTT	CSARRAGNTIYF	TRBV20-1	TRBJ1-3	.	12	few
TGTGCCAGCAGCTTAGACACTCTCACCGGGGAGCTGTTTTTT	CASSLDTLTGELFF	TRBV7-2	TRBJ2-2	.	14	few
TGTGCCCCCCGCTCCAGGACTAGCTCCTACGAGCAGTACTTC	CAPRSRTSSYEQYF	TRBV6-2/TRBV6-3	TRBJ2-7	TRBD2	14	.
TGCAGTGCTAGAAGGGACAGGGTTGGGGACATTCAGTACTTC	CSARRDRVGDIQYF	TRBV20-1	TRBJ2-4	TRBD1	14	.
TGCGCCAGCAGCTTAGCGACGGGGGGGCCAAGGGTTGAGCAGTTCTTC	CASSLATGGPRVEQFF	TRBV5-1	TRBJ2-1	TRBD2	16	few
TGTGCCAGCAGCAATAGCGGGGGGAGTTATGAGCAGTTCTTC	CASSNSGGSYEQFF	TRBV11-1	TRBJ2-1	TRBD2	14	.
TGTGCCAGCAGTCCCTCGGAGGCAGGGGGGATAACTGATACGCAGTATTTT	CASSPSEAGGITDTQYF	TRBV12-3/TRBV12-4	TRBJ2-3	.	17	.
TGTGCCAGCAGCACCTCCAGGGGGCTGGTCACCGGGGAGCTGTTTTTT	CASSTSRGLVTGELFF	TRBV7-8	TRBJ2-2	TRBD1	16	few
TGCAGTGCCACACCCCTGAGAGGGCCAACTAATGAAAAACTGTTTTTT	CSATPLRGPTNEKLFF	TRBV20-1	TRBJ1-4	.	16	.
TGTGCCAGCAGCCAGGGCTACCCCGGGGAGCTGTTTTTT	CASSQGYPGELFF	TRBV3-1	TRBJ2-2	.	13	.
TGCAGCGTTGCGGACTTAGCCAAAAACATTCAGTACTTC	CSVADLAKNIQYF	TRBV29-1	TRBJ2-4	.	13	few
TGTGCCATCAGTTTAGTGGGGGGGACCCAGTACTTC	CAISLVGGTQYF	TRBV12-3/TRBV12-4	TRBJ2-5	.	12	.
TGTGCCACCAGTGGGTCTGGGGCCAACGTCCTGACTTTC	CATSGSGANVLTF	TRBV24-1	TRBJ2-6	.	13	.
TGTGCCAGCAGCGAAGACAGGGTGGTCAATGAGCAGTTCTTC	CASSEDRVVNEQFF	TRBV7-2	TRBJ2-1	TRBD1	14	.
TGTGCCAGCAGCCAGGGCTGGTCTAGCACAGATACGCAGTATTTT	CASSQGWSSTDTQYF	TRBV7-2	TRBJ2-3	.	15	.
TGCGCCAGCAGCACCCCGGGACAGGGATTGGAGACCCAGTACTTC	CASSTPGQGLETQYF	TRBV5-1	TRBJ2-5	TRBD1	15	.
TGTGCCAGCAGTTTATGGAGGGAGGGGGAGACCCAGTACTTC	CASSLWREGETQYF	TRBV28	TRBJ2-5	TRBD2	14	.
TGCAGCGTTGAAGGAAGGGGTTACACTGAAGCTTTCTTT	CSVEGRGYTEAFF	TRBV29-1	TRBJ1-1	.	13	few
TGTGCCAGCAGCCCTAATCCGGGACAGGGTCAAAATGAAAAACTGTTTTTT	CASSPNPGQGQNEKLFF	TRBV28	TRBJ1-4	TRBD1	17	many
TGTGCCAGCAGTTTGGGGGCGACGGGGGCGGGAGAGACCCAGTACTTC	CASSLGATGAGETQYF	TRBV12-3/TRBV12-4	TRBJ2-5	.	16	many
TGCGCCAGCAGCAAACAGGCGGAGTACGAGCAGTACTTC	CASSKQAEYEQYF	TRBV5-1	TRBJ2-7	.	13	many
TGTGCCAGGTTAGTTGGTACTAGCGACAGTTGGAAGACCCAGTACTTC	CARLVGTSDSWKTQYF	TRBV21-1	TRBJ2-5	.	16	many
TGTGCCAGCAGTCCCCGACTAGCGGGGGGGGATGAGCAGTTCTTC	CASSPRLAGGDEQFF	TRBV25-1	TRBJ2-1	TRBD2	15	.
TGTGCCAGCAGCTTTCGGCTGATAGAGACCCAGTACTTC	CASSFRLIETQYF	TRBV7-8	TRBJ2-5	.	13	many
TGCAGTGCTCGGGACTCCAGGGCGCAGTATTTT	CSARDSRAQYF	TRBV20-1	TRBJ2-3	.	11	.
TGCAGTGCTAGAGCGAGACTAGGCTACAATGAGCAGTTCTTC	CSARARLGYNEQFF	TRBV20-1	TRBJ2-1	.	14	many
TGTGCCACCTACAATTCCCGTGGGGACAGGGAACGGCACAATCAGCCCCAGCATTTT	CATYNSRGDRERHNQPQHF	TRBV6-2/TRBV6-3	TRBJ1-5	TRBD1	19	.
TGCAGCGCCCGGGACACAACCTACGAGCAGTACTTC	CSARDTTYEQYF	TRBV29-1	TRBJ2-7	.	12	many
TGCAGTGCTAGACAAGGGTACGGAACTGGGGCCAACGTCCTGACTTTC	CSARQGYGTGANVLTF	TRBV20-1	TRBJ2-6	.	16	many
TGTGCCAGCAGTTTGGGTCAAAACAGGGGAAGAATGAACACTGAAGCTTTCTTT	CASSLGQNRGRMNTEAFF	TRBV12-3/TRBV12-4	TRBJ1-1	TRBD1	18	many
TGTGCCAGCAGCTGGGACCTTCGCGGGGCCCAGTTCTTC	CASSWDLRGAQFF	TRBV7-2	TRBJ2-1	.	13	.